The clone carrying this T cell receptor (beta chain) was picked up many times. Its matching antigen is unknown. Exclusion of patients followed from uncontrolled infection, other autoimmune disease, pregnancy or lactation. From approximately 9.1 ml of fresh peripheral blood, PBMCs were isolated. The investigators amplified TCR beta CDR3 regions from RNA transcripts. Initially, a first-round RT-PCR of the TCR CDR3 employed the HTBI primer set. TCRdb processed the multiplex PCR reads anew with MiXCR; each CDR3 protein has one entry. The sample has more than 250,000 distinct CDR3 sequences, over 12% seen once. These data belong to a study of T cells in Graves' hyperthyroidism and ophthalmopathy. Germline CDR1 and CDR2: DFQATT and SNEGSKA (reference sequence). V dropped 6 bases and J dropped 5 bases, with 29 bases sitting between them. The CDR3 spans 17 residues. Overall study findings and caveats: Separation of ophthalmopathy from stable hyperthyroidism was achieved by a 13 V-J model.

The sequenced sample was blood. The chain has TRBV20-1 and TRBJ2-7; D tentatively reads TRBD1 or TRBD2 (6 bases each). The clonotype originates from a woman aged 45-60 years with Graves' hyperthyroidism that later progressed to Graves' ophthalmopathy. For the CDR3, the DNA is TGCAGTGCCACAGGTAGCGCTAGCGCGACAGGAGACAACGAGCAGTACTTC. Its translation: CSATGSASATGDNEQYF.